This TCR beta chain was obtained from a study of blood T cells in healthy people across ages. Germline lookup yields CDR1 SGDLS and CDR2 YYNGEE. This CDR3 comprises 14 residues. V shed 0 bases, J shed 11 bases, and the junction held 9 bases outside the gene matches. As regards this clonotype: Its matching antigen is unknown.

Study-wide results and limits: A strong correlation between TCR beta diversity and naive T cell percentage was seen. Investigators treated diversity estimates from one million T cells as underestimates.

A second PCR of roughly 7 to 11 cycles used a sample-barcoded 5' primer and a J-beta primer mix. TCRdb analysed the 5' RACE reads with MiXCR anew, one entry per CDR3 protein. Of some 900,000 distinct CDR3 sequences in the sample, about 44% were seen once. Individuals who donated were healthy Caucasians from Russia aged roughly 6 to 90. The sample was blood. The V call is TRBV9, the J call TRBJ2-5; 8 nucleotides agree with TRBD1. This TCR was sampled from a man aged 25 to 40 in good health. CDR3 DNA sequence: TGTGCCAGCAGCGTAGAAGGCAGGGGGCGAGAGCAGTACTTC. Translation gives CASSVEGRGREQYF.